Detailed here is one T cell receptor (beta chain). Germline CDR1 KGHSH, CDR2 LQKENI. Unmatched junction bases numbered 5, after V lost 1 base and J lost 4 bases. The CDR3 is 16 amino acids. Assay: immunoSEQ multiplex PCR; the TCRdb copy retains only in-frame clones and omits some. The sample carries roughly 5,000 clones, about 83% recorded once. This record comes from a study of T cells in lung cancer brain metastases. The origin of this receptor is a woman aged 45-59 years with non-small cell lung cancer. Material for sequencing was tumor tissue from the primary lung tumor. The V call is TRBV18, the J call TRBJ2-7; 12 bases are shared with TRBD1. CDR3 amino acids: CASSPREGQGAYEQYF. CDR3 DNA sequence: TGTGCCAGCTCACCACGGGAGGGACAGGGGGCATACGAGCAGTACTTC.